This TCR beta chain originates from a study of T cells after posttransplantation cyclophosphamide. TCRdb keeps only in-frame clones here, not all; method: immunoSEQ multiplex PCR. The sample carries some 37,000 clones, about 77% recorded once. Comments on this clone: Its antigen is currently unknown.

The CDR3 contains 14 residues. Germline CDR1 reads SEHNR; CDR2 reads FQNEAQ (reference sequence). V was trimmed by 6 bases and J by 9 bases, leaving 18 bases between them. Study results and caveats: TRB overlap between skin or GI tissue T cells and blood was limited.

Busulfan-fludarabine conditioning, marrow transplant, and cyclophosphamide on days +3 and +4 were administered. This sequence joins TRBV7-9 and TRBJ1-3; D gene ambiguous. The specimen comprised CD4+ T cells sorted from blood, sampled approximately 1,900 days after a stem cell transplant with posttransplant cyclophosphamide. The TCR comes from a female patient aged 35-55 years who received an allogeneic stem cell transplant from a related donor, was CMV-positive, and had no GVHD. Among the T cells, some may be from the graft donor. The CDR3 region is CASSHSGVSGTIYF. CDR3 nucleotides: TGTGCCAGCAGTCACTCCGGGGTATCGGGCACCATATATTTT.